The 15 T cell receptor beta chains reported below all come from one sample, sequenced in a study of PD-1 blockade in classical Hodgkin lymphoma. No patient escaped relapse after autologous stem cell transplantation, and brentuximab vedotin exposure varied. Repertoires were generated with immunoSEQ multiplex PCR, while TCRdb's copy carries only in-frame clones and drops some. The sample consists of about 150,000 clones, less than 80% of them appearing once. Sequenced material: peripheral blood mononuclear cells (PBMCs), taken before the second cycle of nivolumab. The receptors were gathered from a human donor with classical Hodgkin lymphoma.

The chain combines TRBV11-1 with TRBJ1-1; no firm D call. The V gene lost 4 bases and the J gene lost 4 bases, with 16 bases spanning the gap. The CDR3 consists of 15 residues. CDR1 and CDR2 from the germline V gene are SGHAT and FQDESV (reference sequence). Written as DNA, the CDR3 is TGTGCCAGCAGCTCCCGGGTCGCCGGACGCACTGAAGCTTTCTTT. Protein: CASSSRVAGRTEAFF. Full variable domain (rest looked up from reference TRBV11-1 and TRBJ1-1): EAEVAQSPRYKITEKSQAVAFWCDPISGHATLYWYRQILGQGPELLVQFQDESVVDDSQLPKDRFSAERLKGVDSTLKIQPAELGDSAMYLCASSSRVAGRTEAFFGQGTRLTVV.

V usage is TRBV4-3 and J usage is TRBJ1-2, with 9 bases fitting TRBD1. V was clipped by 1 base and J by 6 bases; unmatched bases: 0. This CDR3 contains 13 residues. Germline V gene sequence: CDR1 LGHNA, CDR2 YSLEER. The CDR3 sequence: CASSQGQGDGYTF. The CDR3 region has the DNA TGCGCCAGCAGCCAAGGACAGGGGGATGGCTACACCTTC.

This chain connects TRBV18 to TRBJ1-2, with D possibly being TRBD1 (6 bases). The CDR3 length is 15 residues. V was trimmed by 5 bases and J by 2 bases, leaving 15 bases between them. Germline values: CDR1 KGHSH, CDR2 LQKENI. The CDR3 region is CASSSGAGSNYGYTF. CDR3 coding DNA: TGTGCCAGCTCATCAGGGGCAGGGAGCAACTATGGCTACACCTTC.

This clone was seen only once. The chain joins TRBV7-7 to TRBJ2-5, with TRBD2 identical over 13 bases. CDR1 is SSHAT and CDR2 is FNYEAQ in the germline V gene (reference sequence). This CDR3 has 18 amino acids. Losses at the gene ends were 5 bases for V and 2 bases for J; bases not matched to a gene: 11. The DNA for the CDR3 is TGTGCCAGCAGCCCATGGACTAGCGGGAGACCGGGGCAAGAGACCCAGTACTTC. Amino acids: CASSPWTSGRPGQETQYF.

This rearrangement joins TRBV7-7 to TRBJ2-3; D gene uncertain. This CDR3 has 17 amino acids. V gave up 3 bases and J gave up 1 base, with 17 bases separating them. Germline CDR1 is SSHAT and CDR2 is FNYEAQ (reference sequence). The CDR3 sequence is CASSLIPPASGTDTQYF. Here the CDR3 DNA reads TGTGCCAGCAGCTTGATCCCCCCAGCGAGTGGCACAGATACGCAGTATTTT.

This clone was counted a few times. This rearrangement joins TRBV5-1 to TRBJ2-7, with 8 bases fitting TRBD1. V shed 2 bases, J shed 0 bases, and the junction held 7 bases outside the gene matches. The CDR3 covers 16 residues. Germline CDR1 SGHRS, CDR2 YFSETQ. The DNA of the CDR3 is TGCGCCAGCAGCTTCCTGACAGGGGCTTCCTCCTACGAGCAGTACTTC. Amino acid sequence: CASSFLTGASSYEQYF.

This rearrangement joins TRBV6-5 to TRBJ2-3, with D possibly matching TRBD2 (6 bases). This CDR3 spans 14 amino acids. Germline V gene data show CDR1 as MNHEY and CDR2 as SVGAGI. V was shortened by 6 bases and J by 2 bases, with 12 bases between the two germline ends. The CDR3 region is CASRPAGTTDTQYF. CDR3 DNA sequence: TGTGCCAGCAGGCCCGCGGGGACCACAGATACGCAGTATTTT.

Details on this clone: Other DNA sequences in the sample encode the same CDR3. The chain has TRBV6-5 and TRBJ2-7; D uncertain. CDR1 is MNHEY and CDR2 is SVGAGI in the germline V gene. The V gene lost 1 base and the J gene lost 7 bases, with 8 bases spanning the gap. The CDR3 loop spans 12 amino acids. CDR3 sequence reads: CASSYLRGEQYF. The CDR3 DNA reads TGTGCCAGCAGTTACTTAAGAGGAGAGCAGTACTTC.

In DNA form, the CDR3 reads TGTGCCAGCAGCGTAGAGGAGCGGGCCACCGGGGAGCTGTTTTTT. Translation: CASSVEERATGELFF. The chain recombines TRBV9 with TRBJ2-2; a possible D gene is TRBD2 (6 bases). V was shortened by 0 bases and J by 4 bases, with 10 bases between the two germline ends. This CDR3 contains 15 residues. In germline, CDR1 is SGDLS, CDR2 YYNGEE.

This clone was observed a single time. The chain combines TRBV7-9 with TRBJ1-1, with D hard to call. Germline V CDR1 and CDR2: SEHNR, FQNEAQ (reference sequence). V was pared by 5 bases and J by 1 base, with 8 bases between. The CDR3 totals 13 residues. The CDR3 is CASSPLGNTEAFF. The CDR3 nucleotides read TGTGCCAGCAGCCCCCTGGGGAACACTGAAGCTTTCTTT.

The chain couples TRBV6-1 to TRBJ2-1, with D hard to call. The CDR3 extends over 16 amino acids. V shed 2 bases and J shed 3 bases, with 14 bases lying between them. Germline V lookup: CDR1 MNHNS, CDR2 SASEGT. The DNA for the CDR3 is TGTGCCAGCAGTGAAAGCCCTAGGCGTCTCTACAATGAGCAGTTCTTC. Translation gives CASSESPRRLYNEQFF.

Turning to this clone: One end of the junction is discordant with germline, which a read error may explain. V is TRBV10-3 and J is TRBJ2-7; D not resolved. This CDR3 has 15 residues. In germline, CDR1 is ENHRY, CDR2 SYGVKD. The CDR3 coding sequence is TGTGCCAGCAGTTACTCGACTTATTCCACCTACGAGCAGTACTTC. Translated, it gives CASSYSTYSTYEQYF.

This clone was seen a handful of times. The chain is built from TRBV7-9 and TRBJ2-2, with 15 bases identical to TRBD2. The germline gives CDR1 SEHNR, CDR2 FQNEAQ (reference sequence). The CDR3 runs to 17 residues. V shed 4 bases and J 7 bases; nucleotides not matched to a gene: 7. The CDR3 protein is CASSSRGGLAGGGELFF. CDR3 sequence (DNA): TGTGCCAGCAGCTCCCGAGGGGGACTAGCGGGAGGCGGGGAGCTGTTTTTT.

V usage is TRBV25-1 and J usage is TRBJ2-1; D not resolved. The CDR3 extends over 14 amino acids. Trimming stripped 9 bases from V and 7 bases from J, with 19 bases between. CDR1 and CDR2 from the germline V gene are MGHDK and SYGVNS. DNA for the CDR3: TGTGCCAGTGGCGTGGAATGGTCGCGAAATGAGCAGTTCTTC. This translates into CASGVEWSRNEQFF.

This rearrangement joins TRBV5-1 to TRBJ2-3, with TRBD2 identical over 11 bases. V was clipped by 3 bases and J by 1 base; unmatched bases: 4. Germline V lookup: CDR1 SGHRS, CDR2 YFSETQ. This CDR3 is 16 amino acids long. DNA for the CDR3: TGCGCCAGCAGCTCCCAGACTAGCGGGGGCACAGATACGCAGTATTTT. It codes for CASSSQTSGGTDTQYF.